This TCR beta chain was recorded in a study of monozygotic twins with inflammatory bowel disease. Collection of an approximately 2.3 ml blood sample took place per donor. Findings and caveats of the study: Resolution of different T cell subtypes was not achieved. Compared with healthy twins, IBD patients shared fewer clonotypes with others, especially with disease activity.

The CDR3 is 14 amino acids. Germline values: CDR1 MNHEY, CDR2 SVGEGT. As for this clonotype: Its antigen is unidentified.

UMIs incorporating a 6-nucleotide sample barcode were appended by means of template switching. Reprocessing the 5' RACE reads, TCRdb reports a single entry for every CDR3 protein and omits DNA. The repertoire table contains 440,000 or so distinct CDR3 sequences. This receptor was taken from a human donor with ulcerative colitis or Crohn's disease, or a healthy co-twin of an affected twin (not recorded which). The rearrangement joins TRBV6-2 or TRBV6-3 to TRBJ2-7; checking the TCRdb D call of TRBD2 is not possible without DNA. Sequencing was done on a sample of blood. The CDR3 is CASSPILAGDEQYF.